The 27 T cell receptor beta chains reported below all come from one sample, sequenced in a study of shared clonotypes between healthy human individuals. Here immunoSEQ multiplex PCR was the method, and the copy in TCRdb shows in-frame clones only, minus some. The sample contains roughly 2.2 million clones, approximately 93% of which appear only once. The sequenced sample consisted of naive CD4+ T cells from PBMCs. Documented subset: CD45RA+ positively selected. These receptors were taken from a man younger than 35 in good health. Some clones in this sample may be carry-over from other donors' samples.

This chain links TRBV5-1 with TRBJ1-4, with D perhaps matching TRBD1 (6 bases). Germline CDR1 reads SGHRS; CDR2 reads YFSETQ. With 4 bases removed from V and 0 bases from J, the gap between germline ends came to 13 bases. The CDR3 has 16 amino acids. The CDR3: CASSGGQLATNEKLFF. CDR3 DNA sequence: TGCGCCAGCAGCGGTGGACAGCTCGCAACTAATGAAAAACTGTTTTTT.

The chain recombines TRBV2 with TRBJ2-1; no firm D call. The CDR3 has 15 amino acids. In germline, CDR1 is SNHLY, CDR2 FYNNEI. The germline V and J ends were trimmed by 3 bases and 1 base, with 10 bases remaining between them. This chain's CDR3 is CASSDLSGSYNEQFF. The CDR3 DNA sequence: TGTGCCAGCAGTGATTTGTCTGGGTCCTACAATGAGCAGTTCTTC. The full variable domain, in which reference TRBV2 and TRBJ2-1 provide the parts outside the CDR3, is EPEVTQTPSHQVTQMGQEVILRCVPISNHLYFYWYRQILGQKVEFLVSFYNNEISEKSEIFDDQFSVERPDGSNFTLKIRSTKLEDSAMYFCASSDLSGSYNEQFFGPGTRLTVL.

The chain carries TRBV28 and TRBJ2-7; D gene uncertain. Germline V gene lookup returns CDR1 MDHEN and CDR2 SYDVKM. With 4 bases removed from V and 7 bases from J, the gap between germline ends came to 11 bases. This CDR3 region has 12 residues. CDR3 DNA: TGTGCCAGCAGTTCTCCTAGACTTGAGCAGTACTTC. Its translation is CASSSPRLEQYF.

The V gene is TRBV30, the J gene TRBJ2-1; the match to TRBD1 covers 7 bases. The CDR3 runs to 15 residues. The germline gives CDR1 GTSNPN, CDR2 SVGIG (reference sequence). V shed 3 bases and J 3 bases; nucleotides not matched to a gene: 8. In nucleotides, the CDR3 is TGTGCCTGGAGCCGTAGACAGGGTGGCTACAATGAGCAGTTCTTC. The encoded protein is CAWSRRQGGYNEQFF.

This chain joins TRBV27 and TRBJ1-5; a possible D gene is TRBD1 (6 bases). Per the germline V gene, CDR1 is MNHEY and CDR2 is SMNVEV (reference sequence). CDR3 length: 16 residues. V dropped 5 bases and J dropped 0 bases, with 14 bases sitting between them. The CDR3 DNA sequence: TGTGCCAGCAGTCCTCGAAGGGGGTATAGCAATCAGCCCCAGCATTTT. This gives the protein CASSPRRGYSNQPQHF.

This clone has a single count. The chain is built from TRBV9 and TRBJ2-7, with 7 bases matching TRBD2. The CDR3 spans 17 residues. With V trimmed by 0 bases and J by 2 bases, 11 bases remained unmatched. CDR1 and CDR2 (germline): SGDLS, YYNGEE. CDR3 sequence reads: CASSVDGRLAEAYEQYF. Here the CDR3 DNA reads TGTGCCAGCAGCGTAGATGGGCGGCTAGCGGAGGCCTACGAGCAGTACTTC. Full variable domain (missing parts from reference TRBV9 and TRBJ2-7): DSGVTQTPKHLITATGQRVTLRCSPRSGDLSVYWYQQSLDQGLQFLIQYYNGEERAKGNILERFSAQQFPDLHSELNLSSLELGDSALYFCASSVDGRLAEAYEQYFGPGTRLTVT.

The chain carries TRBV5-1 and TRBJ2-1; TRBD2 matches 10 bases. V dropped 3 bases and J dropped 4; count of bases not matched to a gene: 4. Germline V gives CDR1 SGHRS, CDR2 YFSETQ. The CDR3 runs to 15 residues. The CDR3 region has the DNA TGCGCCAGCAGCTACCTAGCGGGGGTTTACAATGAGCAGTTCTTC. Translation: CASSYLAGVYNEQFF. Complete variable domain (other parts from reference TRBV5-1 and TRBJ2-1): KAGVTQTPRYLIKTRGQQVTLSCSPISGHRSVSWYQQTPGQGLQFLFEYFSETQRNKGNFPGRFSGRQFSNSRSEMNVSTLELGDSALYLCASSYLAGVYNEQFFGPGTRLTVL.

The J gene is TRBJ2-1, the V gene TRBV18; 7 bases match TRBD2. With 4 bases clipped from V and 3 bases from J, the junction kept 6 bases outside the gene matches. Germline lookup yields CDR1 KGHSH and CDR2 LQKENI. The CDR3 extends over 15 amino acids. The CDR3 nucleotides read TGTGCCAGCTCACTAAATCTAGCGGACTACAATGAGCAGTTCTTC. Translating it yields CASSLNLADYNEQFF.

V is TRBV11-1 and J is TRBJ2-2; D is uncertain. Germline assignment: CDR1 SGHAT and CDR2 FQDESV (reference sequence). The CDR3 runs to 14 residues. Trimming left V 8 bases short and J 3 bases short, with 13 bases between. The chain's CDR3 is CASQVVRDTGELFF. The CDR3 bases are TGTGCCAGCCAGGTCGTTAGAGACACCGGGGAGCTGTTTTTT.

This clone was recorded once. The chain joins TRBV28 to TRBJ1-2, with D possibly matching TRBD1 (5 bases). Germline CDR1 MDHEN, CDR2 SYDVKM. Trimming took 10 bases from V and 0 from J, leaving 24 bases between them. This CDR3 has 17 residues. The DNA for the CDR3 is TGTGCCATCCGGGACTCCCGTATATCGACCTCTAACTATGGCTACACCTTC. It translates to CAIRDSRISTSNYGYTF.

Concerning this clone: The same CDR3 is also encoded by other DNA sequences in this sample. The rearrangement links TRBV5-1 to TRBJ2-3; D uncertain. The CDR3 is 14 amino acids. Germline V gene lookup returns CDR1 SGHRS and CDR2 YFSETQ. V was pared by 0 bases and J by 2 bases, with 7 bases between. The CDR3 loop reads CASSLGLNTDTQYF. The CDR3 nucleotides read TGCGCCAGCAGCTTGGGACTGAACACAGATACGCAGTATTTT.

The chain combines TRBV28 with TRBJ2-7; TRBD2 matches at 11 bases. With V trimmed by 5 bases and J by 2 bases, 5 bases remained unmatched. Germline CDR1 reads MDHEN; CDR2 reads SYDVKM. This CDR3 comprises 15 residues. Here the CDR3 reads CASSQGTSGTYEQYF. The CDR3 DNA sequence: TGTGCCAGCAGTCAGGGGACTAGCGGTACCTACGAGCAGTACTTC.

This chain joins TRBV7-2 and TRBJ1-1, with TRBD1 as a possible D gene (5 bases). In germline, CDR1 is SGHTA, CDR2 FQGNSA. The V end was cut by 6 bases, the J end by 0 bases, with 14 bases between. CDR3 length: 15 residues. As DNA, the CDR3 is TGTGCCAGCAGGGTTTGGGGCTACATGAACACTGAAGCTTTCTTT. Residues: CASRVWGYMNTEAFF.

The chain couples TRBV6-5 to TRBJ2-7, with D perhaps TRBD1 (6 bases). This CDR3 has 14 amino acids. Germline loops: CDR1 MNHEY, CDR2 SVGAGI. The V and J ends lost 7 bases and 0 bases respectively, with 13 bases between them. DNA of the CDR3: TGTGCCAGCACCCGGGCAGGGGACTCCTACGAGCAGTACTTC. This encodes CASTRAGDSYEQYF.

About this clone: Other nucleotide sequences from this sample produce the same CDR3. V and J are TRBV20-1 and TRBJ2-1, with 7 nucleotides matching TRBD2. Germline values: CDR1 DFQATT, CDR2 SNEGSKA (reference sequence). The CDR3 extends over 11 amino acids. V trimming: 3 bases; J trimming: 7 bases; junction bases outside the gene matches: 0. In DNA, the CDR3 is TGCAGTGCTAGGGGAGGGAATGAGCAGTTCTTC. Translating gives CSARGGNEQFF.

In the case of this clone: Different DNA sequences within this sample yield the same CDR3. This rearrangement joins TRBV9 to TRBJ2-1; TRBD1 matches 11 bases. Trimming removed 0 bases from V and 7 bases from J; junction bases left unmatched: 6. The CDR3 has 16 amino acids. Germline V gene lookup returns CDR1 SGDLS and CDR2 YYNGEE. The CDR3: CASSVEGTGGRNEQFF. The CDR3, as DNA: TGTGCCAGCAGCGTAGAAGGGACAGGGGGAAGGAATGAGCAGTTCTTC.

The chain has TRBV7-3 and TRBJ2-6, with TRBD1 matching 9 bases. This CDR3 is 17 amino acids long. The germline V gene has CDR1 SGHTA and CDR2 FQGTGA. J was trimmed by 3 bases and V by 1 base; bases with no gene match: 4. CDR3 in DNA: TGTGCCAGCAGCTTAATAACAGGGGGCGGTGGGGCCAACGTCCTGACTTTC. Translation gives CASSLITGGGGANVLTF.

V and J are TRBV28 and TRBJ2-4; D is unresolved. This CDR3 has 12 amino acids. Per germline, CDR1 MDHEN and CDR2 SYDVKM. The V end was cut by 3 bases, the J end by 12 bases, with 12 bases between. The CDR3 DNA sequence: TGTGCCAGCAGTTTGGCCCCCTCTTCTCAGTACTTC. Residues: CASSLAPSSQYF.

The chain recombines TRBV28 with TRBJ1-1; D is unresolved. This CDR3 contains 12 residues. The ends were cut back, 6 bases at V and 6 bases at J, with 11 bases in the middle. Germline CDR1 is MDHEN and CDR2 is SYDVKM. For the CDR3, the DNA is TGTGCCAGCAGGCTTACTTTTTCTGAAGCTTTCTTT. Its translation is CASRLTFSEAFF.

The CDR3 here is CASSQEVSGRAYEQYF. DNA of the CDR3: TGTGCCAGCAGCCAAGAAGTTAGCGGGAGGGCCTACGAGCAGTACTTC. The chain links TRBV4-2 to TRBJ2-7, with 11 positions matching TRBD2. V lost 0 bases and J lost 2; bases outside the gene matches: 3. The CDR3 length is 16 residues. Germline-derived CDR1 and CDR2 are LGHNA and YNFKEQ.

The rearrangement joins TRBV4-3 to TRBJ2-1; 8 nucleotides line up with TRBD1. The germline gives CDR1 LGHNA, CDR2 YSLEER. The trim removed 4 bases at V and 2 bases at J, leaving 4 bases unmatched. The CDR3 covers 15 residues. CDR3 loop: CASSLRTGTYNEQFF. CDR3 in DNA: TGCGCCAGCAGCCTACGGACAGGGACCTACAATGAGCAGTTCTTC.

J is TRBJ2-3 and V is TRBV7-9, with 10 bases identical to TRBD2. Germline CDR1 reads SEHNR; CDR2 reads FQNEAQ (reference sequence). V was pared by 6 bases and J by 1 base, with 7 bases of the junction left unmatched. CDR3 length: 16 residues. The CDR3 nucleotides read TGTGCCAGCAGTTCCCTTCTAGCGGGAGGCACAGATACGCAGTATTTT. Translating gives CASSSLLAGGTDTQYF.

The rearrangement uses TRBV5-4 and TRBJ2-2, with 11 positions matching TRBD2. With 3 bases clipped from V and 1 base from J, the junction kept 2 bases outside the gene matches. CDR1 and CDR2 (germline): SGHNT, YYREEE (reference sequence). The CDR3 consists of 16 residues. CDR3 in amino acids: CASSSSGRRNTGELFF. The CDR3 coding sequence is TGTGCCAGCAGCTCTAGCGGGAGGCGGAACACCGGGGAGCTGTTTTTT.

The chain joins TRBV7-3 to TRBJ2-1; D possibly corresponds to TRBD2 (6 bases). Germline CDR1 reads SGHTA; CDR2 reads FQGTGA. The length of the CDR3 is 13 residues. V gave up 8 bases and J gave up 10 bases, with 18 bases separating them. CDR3 nucleotides: TGTGCCAGCGCTTTAGGGCGGGGACGGGAGCAGTTCTTC. Protein product: CASALGRGREQFF.

The chain is built from TRBV25-1 and TRBJ2-6; TRBD1 matches at 7 bases. V gave up 3 bases and J gave up 2 bases; unmatched junction bases: 1. This CDR3 contains 15 residues. Germline V CDR1 and CDR2: MGHDK, SYGVNS. CDR3 nucleotide sequence: TGTGCCAGCAGTGACGACAGGGCTGGGGCCAACGTCCTGACTTTC. Translating gives CASSDDRAGANVLTF.

The rearrangement links TRBV7-2 to TRBJ1-1, with TRBD1 as a possible D gene (5 bases). CDR1 SGHTA and CDR2 FQGNSA come from the germline V gene. The CDR3 sequence is 16 residues long. V was cut by 6 bases and J by 3 bases, with 20 bases left in between. The CDR3 sequence: CASRSIRDPSDTEAFF. The CDR3 nucleotides are TGTGCCAGCAGAAGTATAAGGGACCCAAGTGACACTGAAGCTTTCTTT.

The count of this clone is one. The chain links TRBV6-6 to TRBJ1-5; tentatively, D is TRBD1 (6 bases). The CDR3 totals 14 residues. V was pared by 7 bases and J by 5 bases, with 15 bases between. The germline gives CDR1 MNHNY, CDR2 SVGAGI (reference sequence). The CDR3 bases are TGTGCCAGCACCGAAGGTACAGGGTATCAGCCCCAGCATTTT. Translated, it gives CASTEGTGYQPQHF.